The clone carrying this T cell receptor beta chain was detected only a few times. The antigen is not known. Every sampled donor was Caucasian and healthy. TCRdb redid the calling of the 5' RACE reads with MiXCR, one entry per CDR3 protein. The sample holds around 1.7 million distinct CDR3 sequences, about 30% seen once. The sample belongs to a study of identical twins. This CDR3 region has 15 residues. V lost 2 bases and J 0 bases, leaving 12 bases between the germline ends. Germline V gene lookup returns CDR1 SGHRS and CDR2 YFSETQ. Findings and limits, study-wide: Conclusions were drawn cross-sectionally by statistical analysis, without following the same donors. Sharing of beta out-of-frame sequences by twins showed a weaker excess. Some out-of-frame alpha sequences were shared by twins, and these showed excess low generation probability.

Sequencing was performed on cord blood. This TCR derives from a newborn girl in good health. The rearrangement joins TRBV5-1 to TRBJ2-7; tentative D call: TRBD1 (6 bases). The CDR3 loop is CASSLGDTLSYEQYF. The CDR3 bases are TGCGCCAGCAGCTTAGGGGACACCCTCTCCTACGAGCAGTACTTC. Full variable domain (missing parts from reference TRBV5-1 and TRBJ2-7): KAGVTQTPRYLIKTRGQQVTLSCSPISGHRSVSWYQQTPGQGLQFLFEYFSETQRNKGNFPGRFSGRQFSNSRSEMNVSTLELGDSALYLCASSLGDTLSYEQYFGPGTRLTVT.